One and the same sample provided the 10 T cell receptor beta chains below, sequenced in a study of blood T cell repertoires in COVID-19. Sequencing used immunoSEQ multiplex PCR; TCRdb keeps in-frame clones, though not all of them. The sample has about 220,000 clones, around 86% seen once; the top ten hold over 3%. The sample consisted of PBMCs or T cells enriched from blood (not recorded which). These receptors came from a woman aged 35 to 49 with acute COVID-19.

This clone was observed a few times. The J gene is TRBJ1-5, the V gene TRBV24-1; 9 bases line up with TRBD1. There are 19 residues in the CDR3. Germline V lookup: CDR1 KGHDR, CDR2 SFDVKD. With V trimmed by 3 bases and J by 4 bases, 15 bases remained unmatched. CDR3 sequence reads: CATSDGQGSEPLWNQPQHF. The CDR3 nucleotides read TGTGCCACCAGTGATGGACAGGGGTCCGAACCCCTATGGAATCAGCCCCAGCATTTT.

This clone was recorded once. V is TRBV19 and J is TRBJ1-6; possibly TRBD1 for D (6 bases). CDR3 length: 16 amino acids. V was trimmed by 3 bases and J by 5 bases, leaving 14 bases between them. Per the germline V gene, CDR1 is LNHDA and CDR2 is SQIVND (reference sequence). CDR3 in amino acids: CASSMGAGKNNSPLHF. The CDR3 nucleotides read TGTGCCAGTAGTATGGGGGCAGGCAAGAATAATTCACCCCTCCACTTT.

The chain links TRBV7-2 to TRBJ1-1; no firm D call. The CDR3 is made up of 14 amino acids. In germline, CDR1 is SGHTA, CDR2 FQGNSA. V shed 4 bases and J shed 0 bases, with 9 bases lying between them. The CDR3 DNA reads TGTGCCAGCAGCTCTGGTCAGATGAACACTGAAGCTTTCTTT. Translated, it gives CASSSGQMNTEAFF.

V gene TRBV3-1 (or the pseudogene TRBV3-2) combines with J gene TRBJ2-1, with 8 positions matching TRBD1. V lost 8 bases to trimming and J lost 5 bases; unmatched junction nucleotides: 14. The CDR3 sequence is 16 residues long. The V gene's germline CDR1 is LGHDT and CDR2 YNNKEL (reference sequence). The CDR3 reads CASGGFRTGLNNEQFF. CDR3 coding DNA: TGTGCCAGCGGAGGTTTCAGGACAGGGCTTAACAATGAGCAGTTCTTC.

This rearrangement joins TRBV9 to TRBJ2-1, with TRBD1 matching 10 bases. The CDR3 totals 13 residues. Looked up from germline, CDR1 is SGDLS and CDR2 is YYNGEE. V was clipped by 5 bases and J by 7 bases; unmatched bases: 3. CDR3 protein: CASSGQGGNEQFF. Here the CDR3 DNA reads TGTGCCAGCAGTGGACAGGGGGGGAATGAGCAGTTCTTC.

The J gene is TRBJ1-5, the V gene TRBV4-1; D uncertain. Germline loops: CDR1 MGHRA, CDR2 YSYEKL. Deletions cut 0 bases from V and 10 bases from J, with 19 bases between. The CDR3 runs 16 residues. The CDR3 DNA is TGCGCCAGCAGCCAAGATGAGAGGAGCAGACTAAGTCCCCAGCATTTT. This codes for CASSQDERSRLSPQHF.

The CDR3: CASSPGNVGEKLFF. Here the CDR3 DNA reads TGTGCCAGCAGCCCCGGGAACGTTGGAGAAAAACTGTTTTTT. V usage is TRBV9 and J usage is TRBJ1-4; D is undetermined. Germline V lookup: CDR1 SGDLS, CDR2 YYNGEE. Trimming cost V 4 bases and J 8 bases, with 15 bases left between them. The CDR3 is 14 residues long.

This clone was seen only a few times. The chain is built from TRBV19 and TRBJ1-2; no reliable D call. The CDR3 extends over 14 amino acids. Germline CDR1 reads LNHDA; CDR2 reads SQIVND (reference sequence). The V end was cut by 4 bases, the J end by 4 bases, with 13 bases between. CDR3 DNA: TGTGCCAGTAGTAGAACCTTGGACTCCTATGGCTACACCTTC. This codes for CASSRTLDSYGYTF. The full variable domain, with the rest looked up from reference TRBV19 and TRBJ1-2, is DGGITQSPKYLFRKEGQNVTLSCEQNLNHDAMYWYRQDPGQGLRLIYYSQIVNDFQKGDIAEGYSVSREKKESFPLTVTSAQKNPTAFYLCASSRTLDSYGYTFGSGTRLTVV.

The CDR3 loop is CASSLAVVPGGGETQYF. The CDR3 DNA is TGTGCCAGCAGCTTGGCAGTGGTCCCTGGAGGCGGAGAGACCCAGTACTTC. The chain joins TRBV5-4 to TRBJ2-5, with a possible D match to TRBD2 (5 bases). With 0 bases removed from V and 4 bases from J, the gap between germline ends came to 19 bases. This CDR3 is built from 17 residues. CDR1 and CDR2 from the germline V gene are SGHNT and YYREEE (reference sequence).

The rearrangement uses TRBV10-2 and TRBJ2-1; 7 bases line up with TRBD2. Trimming at V came to 0 bases and at J to 3 bases, leaving 5 bases not matched to a gene. This CDR3 has 16 amino acids. Germline CDR1 is WSHSY and CDR2 is SAAADI. The CDR3 DNA reads as TGCGCCAGCAGTGAGTCGGCTAGCGGTTTCTACAATGAGCAGTTCTTC. Amino acids: CASSESASGFYNEQFF.